These T cell receptor beta chains were read from a single sample in a study of cytotoxic CD8 clonotypes in ibrutinib-treated CLL. Here immunoSEQ multiplex PCR was the method, and the copy in TCRdb shows in-frame clones only, minus some. The sample has 200,000 to 250,000 clones, around three quarters seen once. The sequenced sample was PBMCs, obtained after 24 months of ibrutinib treatment. The receptors come from a human donor with chronic lymphocytic leukemia. Both conserved end residues are part of each CDR3. A D gene is named only where the DNA matches it firmly. Some rows mark clone size as missing; the rest say once, few, many or name a class of expanded clone.

V gene: TRBV29-1
D gene: TRBD1
clone size: NA
J gene: TRBJ2-7
CDR3 DNA: TGCAGCGTTGCGGGACAGCCACTCTCCTACGAGCAGTACTTC
CDR3 protein: CSVAGQPLSYEQYF

V gene: TRBV6-6
D gene: TRBD2
clone size: NA
J gene: TRBJ2-5
CDR3 DNA: TGTGCCAGCAGTAAGACTAGCGGGAGGTTAGAGACCCAGTACTTC
CDR3 protein: CASSKTSGRLETQYF

V gene: TRBV28
D gene: NA
clone size: NA
J gene: TRBJ1-5
CDR3 DNA: TGTGCCAGCAGTTTGGATACTTCCGGCCTCCCGCCCCAGCATTTT
CDR3 protein: CASSLDTSGLPPQHF

V gene: TRBV6-1
D gene: TRBD1
clone size: few
J gene: TRBJ2-3
CDR3 DNA: TGTGCCAGCAGTGAAGGACAGGGGAGGCAAGATACGCAGTATTTT
CDR3 protein: CASSEGQGRQDTQYF

V gene: TRBV5-1
D gene: TRBD1
clone size: NA
J gene: TRBJ2-3
CDR3 DNA: TGCGCCAGCAGCCGAGGACAGGGAGTGAGCACAGATACGCAGTATTTT
CDR3 protein: CASSRGQGVSTDTQYF

V gene: TRBV9
D gene: TRBD2
clone size: NA
J gene: TRBJ2-1
CDR3 DNA: TGTGCCAGCAGCGTAGAGGTGGGAGGGCATCGTGAGCAGTTCTTC
CDR3 protein: CASSVEVGGHREQFF

V gene: TRBV5-1
D gene: NA
clone size: NA
J gene: TRBJ2-5
CDR3 DNA: TGCGCCAGCAGCCCGGTTCCACCCCAAGAGACCCAGTACTTC
CDR3 protein: CASSPVPPQETQYF

V gene: TRBV5-1
D gene: NA
clone size: NA
J gene: TRBJ1-5
CDR3 DNA: TGCGCCAGCTCGCCGGGACAAAGCAATCAGCCCCAGCATTTT
CDR3 protein: CASSPGQSNQPQHF

V gene: TRBV9
D gene: NA
clone size: few
J gene: TRBJ2-1
CDR3 DNA: TGTGCCAGCAGCCTAGACCGGGACCCAAAGAAAGAGCAGTTCTTC
CDR3 protein: CASSLDRDPKKEQFF

V gene: TRBV30
D gene: NA
clone size: NA
J gene: TRBJ2-5
CDR3 DNA: TGTGCCATGATGTTGGGTGGAGAGACCCAGTACTTC
CDR3 protein: CAMMLGGETQYF

V gene: TRBV28
D gene: NA
clone size: NA
J gene: TRBJ1-1
CDR3 DNA: TGTGCCAGCAGTTTATCCGTATATAGGGAAGCTTTCTTT
CDR3 protein: CASSLSVYREAFF

V gene: TRBV2
D gene: NA
clone size: few
J gene: TRBJ1-1
CDR3 DNA: TGTGCCAGCAAGGAGGGCTCGGGCACTGAAGCTTTCTTT
CDR3 protein: CASKEGSGTEAFF

V gene: TRBV27
D gene: NA
clone size: NA
J gene: TRBJ1-2
CDR3 DNA: TGTGCCAGCAGTTCTCTCGTGCGCAATGATGATGGCTACACCTTC
CDR3 protein: CASSSLVRNDDGYTF

V gene: TRBV27
D gene: TRBD1
clone size: NA
J gene: TRBJ1-2
CDR3 DNA: TGTGCCAGCAGTTTAGGGACAGGCCCCTATGGCTACACCTTC
CDR3 protein: CASSLGTGPYGYTF

V gene: TRBV28
D gene: TRBD2
clone size: NA
J gene: TRBJ2-1
CDR3 DNA: TGTGCCAGCAAAAGGCTAGCGGAATGGGCAGAGCAGTTCTTC
CDR3 protein: CASKRLAEWAEQFF

V gene: TRBV9
D gene: NA
clone size: NA
J gene: TRBJ2-1
CDR3 DNA: TGTGCCAGCAGCGTAGCTCGCGGGAGGACAGGCAATGAGCAGTTCTTC
CDR3 protein: CASSVARGRTGNEQFF

V gene: TRBV19
D gene: NA
clone size: few
J gene: TRBJ1-3
CDR3 DNA: TGTGCCAGTAGACCGGAGCTCTCTGGAAACACCATATATTTT
CDR3 protein: CASRPELSGNTIYF

V gene: TRBV16
D gene: NA
clone size: few
J gene: TRBJ2-1
CDR3 DNA: TGTGCCAGCAGCCAAGGCCCTTTAGCCAATGAGCAGTTCTTC
CDR3 protein: CASSQGPLANEQFF

V gene: TRBV2
D gene: TRBD1
clone size: NA
J gene: TRBJ1-2
CDR3 DNA: TGTGCCAGCAGTGGAGCAACAGGGGGCGACGTAGATGGCTACACCTTC
CDR3 protein: CASSGATGGDVDGYTF

V gene: TRBV15
D gene: TRBD1
clone size: once
J gene: TRBJ1-4
CDR3 DNA: TGTGCCACCAGCAGAGATTCAGGGACAGGGTGGGGAAAACTGTTTTTT
CDR3 protein: CATSRDSGTGWGKLFF

V gene: TRBV28
D gene: NA
clone size: NA
J gene: TRBJ1-2
CDR3 DNA: TGTGCCAGCAGTTTACCGGGGGCTAACTATGGCTACACCTTC
CDR3 protein: CASSLPGANYGYTF

V gene: TRBV10-3
D gene: TRBD1
clone size: NA
J gene: TRBJ2-1
CDR3 DNA: TGTGCCATCAGTGAGGACAGGGCGGGCAATGAGCAGTTCTTC
CDR3 protein: CAISEDRAGNEQFF

V gene: TRBV7-9
D gene: NA
clone size: NA
J gene: TRBJ2-1
CDR3 DNA: TGTGCCAGCAGCATTCAGGGGGGAATATTGAATGAGCAGTTCTTC
CDR3 protein: CASSIQGGILNEQFF

V gene: TRBV6-5
D gene: TRBD1
clone size: NA
J gene: TRBJ2-2
CDR3 DNA: TGTGCCAGCAGTAGGGGGCCGGCCGGGGAGCTGTTTTTT
CDR3 protein: CASSRGPAGELFF

V gene: TRBV19
D gene: TRBD1
clone size: NA
J gene: TRBJ2-2
CDR3 DNA: TGTGCCAGTAGTCTTGGGACAGGGGGCACCGGGGAGCTGTTTTTT
CDR3 protein: CASSLGTGGTGELFF

V gene: TRBV4-3
D gene: NA
clone size: NA
J gene: TRBJ1-2
CDR3 DNA: TGCGCCAGCAGCCAAGAATGGTTTGGGAACTATGGCTACACCTTC
CDR3 protein: CASSQEWFGNYGYTF

V gene: TRBV9
D gene: NA
clone size: NA
J gene: TRBJ2-2
CDR3 DNA: TGTGCCAGCAGCGTTTCTCAGAACACCGGGGAGCTGTTTTTT
CDR3 protein: CASSVSQNTGELFF

V gene: TRBV5-1
D gene: NA
clone size: NA
J gene: TRBJ2-3
CDR3 DNA: TGCGCCAGCAGCTTGGAACTAGCAGGGGATACGCAGTATTTT
CDR3 protein: CASSLELAGDTQYF

V gene: TRBV29-1
D gene: TRBD2
clone size: NA
J gene: TRBJ2-5
CDR3 DNA: TGCAGCGTGGCCGATCTAGCGGGTTCTCAAGAGACCCAGTACTTC
CDR3 protein: CSVADLAGSQETQYF